Shown below are 11 T cell receptor beta chains from a single sample sequenced in a study of shared clonotypes between healthy human individuals. The assay was immunoSEQ multiplex PCR, and TCRdb's table has in-frame clones only and misses some. The repertoire holds roughly 2.5 million clones, with approximately 92% as singletons. The source material was naive CD4+ T cells sorted from blood. Subset: CD45RA+ positively selected. These receptors all stem from a young man in good health.

The rearrangement joins TRBV10-3 to TRBJ1-1; 7 nucleotides align to TRBD1. The CDR3 is made up of 15 amino acids. The trim removed 4 bases at V and 1 base at J, leaving 6 bases unmatched. CDR1 and CDR2 from the germline V gene are ENHRY and SYGVKD. CDR3 in amino acids: CAISATGQANTEAFF. CDR3 in DNA: TGTGCCATCAGTGCCACAGGACAGGCGAACACTGAAGCTTTCTTT.

The chain joins TRBV27 to TRBJ2-3; perhaps TRBD2 as D (6 bases). This CDR3 is built from 17 residues. V was pared by 0 bases and J by 0 bases, with 13 bases between. The germline gives CDR1 MNHEY, CDR2 SMNVEV (reference sequence). The CDR3 region is CASSLSWAGRSTDTQYF. The CDR3 DNA is TGTGCCAGCAGTTTATCGTGGGCGGGACGGAGCACAGATACGCAGTATTTT.

The genes are TRBV5-1 and TRBJ1-1; D perhaps matches TRBD1 (6 bases). This CDR3 has 14 amino acids. Per germline, CDR1 SGHRS and CDR2 YFSETQ. The germline V and J ends were trimmed by 5 bases and 0 bases, with 11 bases remaining between them. The CDR3 DNA reads TGCGCCAGCAGGGACAGCCAGATGAACACTGAAGCTTTCTTT. It specifies CASRDSQMNTEAFF.

This chain joins TRBV9 and TRBJ2-2, with a weak D call TRBD1 (6 bases). The germline V gene has CDR1 SGDLS and CDR2 YYNGEE. The CDR3 has 20 amino acids. Trimming removed 3 bases from V and 4 bases from J, with 28 bases in between. The CDR3 loop reads CASSDHTRRQVLTGTGELFF. The CDR3, as DNA: TGTGCCAGCAGCGATCACACCCGGAGACAGGTTCTAACTGGCACCGGGGAGCTGTTTTTT.

V gene TRBV5-4 combines with J gene TRBJ2-3, with 10 bases matching TRBD2. In germline, CDR1 is SGHNT, CDR2 YYREEE (reference sequence). The length of the CDR3 is 15 residues. The junction had 7 bases not matched to a gene; V was cut back by 4 bases and J by 5 bases. The CDR3 nucleotides read TGTGCCAGCAGCAGAAGCGGGGGGGCCAGAGATACGCAGTATTTT. Protein sequence: CASSRSGGARDTQYF.

V and J are TRBV5-6 and TRBJ1-1; D remains unclear. CDR1 SGHDT and CDR2 YYEEEE come from the germline V gene. Trimming pared 3 bases from V and 1 base from J, leaving 7 bases between. The CDR3 length is 13 residues. CDR3 nucleotide sequence: TGTGCCAGCAGCTCGACACCGAACACTGAAGCTTTCTTT. Translated: CASSSTPNTEAFF.

This clone appeared a single time. The same CDR3 arises from other DNA sequences in this sample as well. The V gene is TRBV5-1, the J gene TRBJ2-7; D is possibly TRBD1 (6 bases). With 0 bases removed from V and 5 bases from J, the gap between germline ends came to 12 bases. Germline V gives CDR1 SGHRS, CDR2 YFSETQ. The CDR3 runs to 14 residues. In nucleotides, the CDR3 is TGCGCCAGCAGCTTGGAAACAGGGAGACACGAGCAGTACTTC. Protein sequence: CASSLETGRHEQYF.

With respect to this clone: Distinct nucleotide sequences in the sample also encode this CDR3. The chain is built from TRBV11-2 and TRBJ2-5, with a weak D call TRBD2 (5 bases). The germline V gene has CDR1 SGHAT and CDR2 FQNNGV. There are 13 residues in the CDR3. Trimming left V 4 bases short and J 4 bases short, with 10 bases between. CDR3 amino acids: CASSSGSGETQYF. CDR3 nucleotides: TGTGCCAGCAGCTCGGGGTCTGGAGAGACCCAGTACTTC.

The J gene is TRBJ1-2, the V gene TRBV6-1; a weak D match, TRBD1 (6 bases). The CDR3 has 13 residues. The germline CDR1 and CDR2 sequences are MNHNS and SASEGT. Trimming left V 3 bases short and J 7 bases short, with 12 bases between. CDR3 sequence reads: CASSDPGGSGYTF. The CDR3 region has the DNA TGTGCCAGCAGTGATCCCGGGGGCTCTGGCTACACCTTC.

This rearrangement joins TRBV29-1 to TRBJ2-7; possible D gene TRBD2, 5 bases. In germline, CDR1 is SQVTM, CDR2 ANQGSEA. There are 12 residues in the CDR3. V lost 6 bases, J lost 4 bases, and 13 bases lay in between. CDR3 in amino acids: CSVTTITYEQYF. DNA for the CDR3: TGCAGCGTCACGACTATTACTTACGAGCAGTACTTC.

The V and J genes are TRBV6-6 and TRBJ1-1, with D unclear. Deletions cut 6 bases from V and 0 bases from J, with 8 bases between. CDR3 length: 13 residues. Germline V lookup: CDR1 MNHNY, CDR2 SVGAGI (reference sequence). The CDR3 spells CASRDGLNTEAFF. CDR3 DNA sequence: TGTGCCAGCAGGGACGGTTTGAACACTGAAGCTTTCTTT.